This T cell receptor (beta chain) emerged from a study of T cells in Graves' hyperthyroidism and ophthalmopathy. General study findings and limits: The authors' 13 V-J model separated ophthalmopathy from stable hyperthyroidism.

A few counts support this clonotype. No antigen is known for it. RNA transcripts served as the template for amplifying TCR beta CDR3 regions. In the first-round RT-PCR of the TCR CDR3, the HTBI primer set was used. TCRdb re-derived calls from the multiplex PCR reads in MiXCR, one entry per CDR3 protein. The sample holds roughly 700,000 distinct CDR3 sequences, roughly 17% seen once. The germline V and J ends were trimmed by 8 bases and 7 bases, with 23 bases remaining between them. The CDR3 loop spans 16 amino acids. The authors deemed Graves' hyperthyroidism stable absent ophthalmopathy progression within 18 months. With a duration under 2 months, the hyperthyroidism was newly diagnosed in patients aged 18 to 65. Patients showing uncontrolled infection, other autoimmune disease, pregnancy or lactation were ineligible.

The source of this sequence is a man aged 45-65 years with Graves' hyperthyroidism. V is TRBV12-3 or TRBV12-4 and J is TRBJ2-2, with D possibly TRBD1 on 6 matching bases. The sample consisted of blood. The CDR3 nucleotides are TGTGCCAGCTGGTCCAATGGTGTCAGGGGTGACGGGGAGCTGTTTTTT. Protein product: CASWSNGVRGDGELFF.